These T cell receptor beta chains were read from a single sample in a study of cytomegalovirus exposure and HLA in healthy donors. Assay used: immunoSEQ multiplex PCR; TCRdb lists only in-frame clones, some missing. The top ten hold 11% to 15% of the sample, which has 200,000 to 250,000 clones, around 80% seen once. The sample comprised PBMCs. The receptors stem from a woman aged 25 to 45 in good health and CMV-seropositive. The CDR3 runs from the conserved cysteine through the conserved F or W. Each record gives: clone size, J gene, D gene, V gene, CDR3 DNA, CDR3 protein. A D gene is named only where the DNA matches it firmly. Clone size appears in some rows only: once, few, many, or a class for an expanded clone.

clone size: NA; J gene: TRBJ2-7; D gene: TRBD2; V gene: TRBV6-1; CDR3 DNA: TGTGCCAGCAGTGAAGCGCTTGCCGGGAGGGACAACGAGCAGTACTTC; CDR3 protein: CASSEALAGRDNEQYF
clone size: NA; J gene: TRBJ1-2; D gene: NA; V gene: TRBV5-6; CDR3 DNA: TGTGCCAGCAGCTTGGATGGGACAAGATATGGCTACACCTTC; CDR3 protein: CASSLDGTRYGYTF
clone size: few; J gene: TRBJ1-2; D gene: NA; V gene: TRBV5-1; CDR3 DNA: TGCGCCAGCAGCTTCGGCAGCGACTATGGCTACACCTTC; CDR3 protein: CASSFGSDYGYTF
clone size: NA; J gene: TRBJ1-1; D gene: NA; V gene: TRBV27; CDR3 DNA: TGTGCCAGCAGGGCGAACACTGAAGCTTTCTTT; CDR3 protein: CASRANTEAFF
clone size: NA; J gene: TRBJ2-7; D gene: NA; V gene: TRBV2; CDR3 DNA: TGTGCCAGCAGTGGCCCGCTGCGGGCTGACTACGAGCAGTACTTC; CDR3 protein: CASSGPLRADYEQYF
clone size: NA; J gene: TRBJ1-2; D gene: TRBD1; V gene: TRBV6-1; CDR3 DNA: TGTGCCAGCAGTGAGATACAGGGGGCATACTATGGCTACACCTTC; CDR3 protein: CASSEIQGAYYGYTF
clone size: few; J gene: TRBJ2-5; D gene: TRBD2; V gene: TRBV29-1; CDR3 DNA: TGCAGCTATCTAGCGGGAGCGGCGGAGACCCAGTACTTC; CDR3 protein: CSYLAGAAETQYF
clone size: few; J gene: TRBJ1-2; D gene: TRBD1; V gene: TRBV7-9; CDR3 DNA: TGTGCCAGCAGGATAGGACAGGGTGACTATGGCTACACCTTC; CDR3 protein: CASRIGQGDYGYTF
clone size: NA; J gene: TRBJ2-1; D gene: NA; V gene: TRBV28; CDR3 DNA: TGTGCCCTAGAGGGGGGAAGCAAGAATGAGCAGTTCTTC; CDR3 protein: CALEGGSKNEQFF
clone size: NA; J gene: TRBJ1-2; D gene: NA; V gene: TRBV5-1; CDR3 DNA: TGCGCCAGCAGGCCGGGGGGCTCAAACTATGGCTACACCTTC; CDR3 protein: CASRPGGSNYGYTF
clone size: once; J gene: TRBJ2-7; D gene: NA; V gene: TRBV29-1; CDR3 DNA: TGCAGCGTGCAGACGGACCCCACCGGGGGCGAGCAGTACTTC; CDR3 protein: CSVQTDPTGGEQYF
clone size: NA; J gene: TRBJ1-2; D gene: NA; V gene: TRBV30; CDR3 DNA: TGTGCCTGGAACCCGATTCGGGGTAGCGGCTACACCTTC; CDR3 protein: CAWNPIRGSGYTF
clone size: NA; J gene: TRBJ1-2; D gene: TRBD1; V gene: TRBV6-1; CDR3 DNA: TGTGCCAGCAGTGAAGCGCCCGGGACAGCAACTAACTATGGCTACACCTTC; CDR3 protein: CASSEAPGTATNYGYTF
clone size: NA; J gene: TRBJ2-1; D gene: NA; V gene: TRBV9; CDR3 DNA: TGTGCCAGCAGCGTGGTCTTTGGGAAGCCGATGGATAATGAGCAGTTCTTC; CDR3 protein: CASSVVFGKPMDNEQFF
clone size: NA; J gene: TRBJ2-1; D gene: NA; V gene: TRBV9; CDR3 DNA: TGTGCCAGCAGCGCTGACAATGAGCAGTTCTTC; CDR3 protein: CASSADNEQFF
clone size: NA; J gene: TRBJ2-5; D gene: TRBD1; V gene: TRBV20-1; CDR3 DNA: TGCAGTGGGGACAGACAAGAGACCCAGTACTTC; CDR3 protein: CSGDRQETQYF
clone size: NA; J gene: TRBJ2-1; D gene: NA; V gene: TRBV30; CDR3 DNA: TGTGCCTGGAGTCCAAGCTGGGCGAGCTCCTACAATGAGCAGTTCTTC; CDR3 protein: CAWSPSWASSYNEQFF
clone size: NA; J gene: TRBJ2-4; D gene: TRBD2; V gene: TRBV30; CDR3 DNA: TGTGCCTGGAGTGTACATCTAGCGGGAGCCGGCGTGGTCAGCAAAAACATTCAGTACTTC; CDR3 protein: CAWSVHLAGAGVVSKNIQYF
clone size: NA; J gene: TRBJ2-1; D gene: TRBD2; V gene: TRBV19; CDR3 DNA: TGTGCCAGTAGTATATCCAGCGGGAGGGCCCCTGAGCAGTTCTTC; CDR3 protein: CASSISSGRAPEQFF
clone size: NA; J gene: TRBJ1-2; D gene: TRBD1; V gene: TRBV7-2; CDR3 DNA: TGTGCCAGCAGCCCGAGTGTCAGGGGACAGGGAGCTGAGGACTATGGCTACACCTTC; CDR3 protein: CASSPSVRGQGAEDYGYTF
clone size: NA; J gene: TRBJ1-2; D gene: TRBD1; V gene: TRBV5-1; CDR3 DNA: TGCGCCAGCAGCTTGGGACAGGGGGTAGGGTATGGCTACACCTTC; CDR3 protein: CASSLGQGVGYGYTF
clone size: NA; J gene: TRBJ2-3; D gene: NA; V gene: TRBV6-4; CDR3 DNA: TGTGCCAGCAGTGGTACGGGTACAGATACGCAGTATTTT; CDR3 protein: CASSGTGTDTQYF
clone size: NA; J gene: TRBJ1-5; D gene: NA; V gene: TRBV27; CDR3 DNA: TGTGCCAGCAGTTCGGCAGGGATTCAGCCCCAGCATTTT; CDR3 protein: CASSSAGIQPQHF
clone size: NA; J gene: TRBJ1-2; D gene: NA; V gene: TRBV4-2; CDR3 DNA: TGTGCCAGCAGCCAATCACTCACAGGGAACTATGGCTACACCTTC; CDR3 protein: CASSQSLTGNYGYTF
clone size: NA; J gene: TRBJ2-7; D gene: TRBD1; V gene: TRBV7-2; CDR3 DNA: TGTGCCAGCCAAACGGGACAGGGATACTACGAGCAGTACTTC; CDR3 protein: CASQTGQGYYEQYF
clone size: many; J gene: TRBJ1-1; D gene: NA; V gene: TRBV28; CDR3 DNA: TGTGCCAGCACCATAAGACCGCTGATAATGAATCGGTCTAACACTGAAGCTTTCTTT; CDR3 protein: CASTIRPLIMNRSNTEAFF
clone size: once; J gene: TRBJ2-1; D gene: NA; V gene: TRBV1; CDR3 DNA: TGCACCAGCAGCCAAGACCAGCGGTATGAGCAGTTCTTC; CDR3 protein: CTSSQDQRYEQFF
clone size: NA; J gene: TRBJ2-1; D gene: TRBD2; V gene: TRBV10-2; CDR3 DNA: TGCGCCAGCCGGGGACTAGCGGGAGGGGTGATGAATGAGCAGTTCTTC; CDR3 protein: CASRGLAGGVMNEQFF
clone size: NA; J gene: TRBJ2-1; D gene: NA; V gene: TRBV9; CDR3 DNA: TGTGCCAGCAGCGTAGTAGCGGAGGGGTACAATGAGCAGTTCTTC; CDR3 protein: CASSVVAEGYNEQFF
clone size: NA; J gene: TRBJ2-7; D gene: NA; V gene: TRBV5-6; CDR3 DNA: TGTGCCAGCAGCTTGGACAGCGCCTACGAGCAGTACTTC; CDR3 protein: CASSLDSAYEQYF
clone size: NA; J gene: TRBJ1-2; D gene: NA; V gene: TRBV30; CDR3 DNA: TGTGCCTCAGTTATTCCGGGGAGAGGCTATGGCTACACCTTC; CDR3 protein: CASVIPGRGYGYTF
clone size: NA; J gene: TRBJ2-7; D gene: NA; V gene: TRBV5-4; CDR3 DNA: TGTGCCAGCAGCGCCTCGAGCGCCTTCTCCTACGAGCAGTACTTC; CDR3 protein: CASSASSAFSYEQYF
clone size: NA; J gene: TRBJ2-1; D gene: NA; V gene: TRBV11-2; CDR3 DNA: TGTGCCAGCAGTACTAGCCTCAATGAGCAGTTCTTC; CDR3 protein: CASSTSLNEQFF
clone size: NA; J gene: TRBJ2-1; D gene: TRBD2; V gene: TRBV9; CDR3 DNA: TGTGCCAGCAGCGGGGAACCGGGACTAGTGCCATATGAGCAGTTCTTC; CDR3 protein: CASSGEPGLVPYEQFF
clone size: NA; J gene: TRBJ2-1; D gene: TRBD2; V gene: TRBV28; CDR3 DNA: TGTGCCAGCAGTTTGAGCGGTGGGACTAGCGGGACGAGTGAGCAGTTCTTC; CDR3 protein: CASSLSGGTSGTSEQFF
clone size: NA; J gene: TRBJ2-4; D gene: TRBD1; V gene: TRBV13; CDR3 DNA: TGTGCCAGCAGCCCCAAACAGGGGAAAAACATTCAGTACTTC; CDR3 protein: CASSPKQGKNIQYF
clone size: NA; J gene: TRBJ2-1; D gene: NA; V gene: TRBV6-5; CDR3 DNA: TGTGCCAGCAGTTCCAACAATGAGCAGTTCTTC; CDR3 protein: CASSSNNEQFF
clone size: NA; J gene: TRBJ1-4; D gene: TRBD1; V gene: TRBV13; CDR3 DNA: TGTGCCAGCAGCCGCCGGGACAGTGGGGAAAAACTGTTTTTT; CDR3 protein: CASSRRDSGEKLFF
clone size: NA; J gene: TRBJ2-3; D gene: NA; V gene: TRBV5-1; CDR3 DNA: TGCGCCAGCAGCGAACAGGGCACCCCCTACACAGATACGCAGTATTTT; CDR3 protein: CASSEQGTPYTDTQYF
clone size: NA; J gene: TRBJ2-2; D gene: NA; V gene: TRBV6-1; CDR3 DNA: TGTGCCAGCAGTGAGCTCCTGGGGCTAGGCTTCTCCACCGGGGAGCTGTTTTTT; CDR3 protein: CASSELLGLGFSTGELFF
clone size: NA; J gene: TRBJ2-1; D gene: NA; V gene: TRBV27; CDR3 DNA: TGTGCCAGCAGTCCGGGCGACCAGAGAATTATCAATGAGCAGTTCTTC; CDR3 protein: CASSPGDQRIINEQFF
clone size: NA; J gene: TRBJ2-5; D gene: TRBD2; V gene: TRBV28; CDR3 DNA: TGTGCCAGCAGTTTTAGCGGGACACTACCCCAGTACTTC; CDR3 protein: CASSFSGTLPQYF
clone size: NA; J gene: TRBJ2-3; D gene: NA; V gene: TRBV29-1; CDR3 DNA: TGCAGCGTTGTATGGGCAGATACGCAGTATTTT; CDR3 protein: CSVVWADTQYF
clone size: NA; J gene: TRBJ2-2; D gene: NA; V gene: TRBV6-5; CDR3 DNA: TGTGCCAGCATAGGACTACCCGGGGAGCTGTTTTTT; CDR3 protein: CASIGLPGELFF
clone size: NA; J gene: TRBJ2-4; D gene: TRBD1; V gene: TRBV11-2; CDR3 DNA: TGTGCCAGCAGCGAGGAACAGGGGTTCGCCAAAAACATTCAGTACTTC; CDR3 protein: CASSEEQGFAKNIQYF
clone size: NA; J gene: TRBJ1-1; D gene: NA; V gene: TRBV6-4; CDR3 DNA: TGTGCCAGCAGTGACAGGGCCTTGAACACTGAAGCTTTCTTT; CDR3 protein: CASSDRALNTEAFF